The 8 T cell receptor beta chains listed next were all sequenced from one sample in a study of T cell changes during pregnancy in multiple sclerosis. Here immunoSEQ multiplex PCR was the method, and the copy in TCRdb shows in-frame clones only, minus some. The top ten clones hold approximately 1.2% of a sample with about 59,000 clones, approximately 91% of them seen once. The source was peripheral blood, collected in the second trimester of pregnancy. The receptors stem from a female donor with multiple sclerosis, enrolled in a pregnancy study.

The genes are TRBV7-2 and TRBJ2-1; TRBD2 aligns across 9 bases. V trimming: 5 bases; J trimming: 3 bases; junction bases outside the gene matches: 8. The CDR3 is 16 amino acids. Germline-derived CDR1 and CDR2 are SGHTA and FQGNSA. CDR3 bases: TGTGCCAGCAGCCCCCGGGCGCGGGGGGGCTACAATGAGCAGTTCTTC. Its protein is CASSPRARGGYNEQFF.

This clone occurred once. This chain connects TRBV5-1 to TRBJ2-1, with a possible D match to TRBD2 (5 bases). The CDR3 contains 14 residues. V dropped 1 base and J dropped 0 bases, with 5 bases sitting between them. Germline V gene sequence: CDR1 SGHRS, CDR2 YFSETQ. CDR3 sequence reads: CASSLTSSYNEQFF. CDR3 nucleotide sequence: TGCGCCAGCAGCTTGACTAGCTCCTACAATGAGCAGTTCTTC.

The J gene is TRBJ2-1, the V gene TRBV7-2; D is unresolved. The CDR3 has 14 amino acids. The V gene lost 7 bases and the J gene lost 3 bases, with 13 bases spanning the gap. In germline, CDR1 is SGHTA, CDR2 FQGNSA. The CDR3 loop reads CASIKTRYYNEQFF. The CDR3 DNA follows: TGTGCCAGCATCAAGACACGCTACTACAATGAGCAGTTCTTC.

The chain uses TRBV7-9 and TRBJ2-1, with D possibly being TRBD2 (5 bases). The germline CDR1 and CDR2 sequences are SEHNR and FQNEAQ (reference sequence). The V end lost 1 base, the J end lost 8 bases, and 6 bases lay between the germline ends. The CDR3 extends over 12 amino acids. CDR3 protein: CASSLVGDEQFF. The CDR3 DNA follows: TGTGCCAGCAGCTTAGTCGGGGATGAGCAGTTCTTC.

V usage is TRBV6-1 and J usage is TRBJ2-2, with 9 bases that match TRBD1. The CDR3 covers 16 residues. Per the germline V gene, CDR1 is MNHNS and CDR2 is SASEGT. The ends lost 2 bases at V and 5 bases at J; junction bases unmatched: 6. DNA of the CDR3: TGTGCCAGCAGTGAAAAACGGGACAGGGCAACCGGGGAGCTGTTTTTT. Its protein product is CASSEKRDRATGELFF.

The chain recombines TRBV7-8 with TRBJ1-1; the match to TRBD1 covers 11 bases. The CDR3 spans 14 residues. Germline values: CDR1 SGHVS, CDR2 FQNEAQ. V lost 5 bases and J lost 5; bases outside the gene matches: 4. The CDR3 DNA reads TGTGCCAGCAGCCCCGGGACAGGGGGGACTGAAGCTTTCTTT. It specifies CASSPGTGGTEAFF. The entire variable domain, with the rest obtained from reference TRBV7-8 and TRBJ1-1, is as follows: GAGVSQSPRYKVAKRGQDVALRCDPISGHVSLFWYQQALGQGPEFLTYFQNEAQLDKSGLPSDRFFAERPEGSVSTLKIQRTQQEDSAVYLCASSPGTGGTEAFFGQGTRLTVV.

The chain combines TRBV29-1 with TRBJ2-5; 8 nucleotides match TRBD2. The CDR3 length is 12 residues. V trimming: 7 bases; J trimming: 1 base; junction bases outside the gene matches: 2. Germline loops: CDR1 SQVTM, CDR2 ANQGSEA. In DNA, the CDR3 is TGCAGCGGGAGCGGGGGCCAAGAGACCCAGTACTTC. Translating gives CSGSGGQETQYF.

This sequence joins TRBV6-6 and TRBJ1-5; D ambiguous. From germline, CDR1 is MNHNY and CDR2 SVGAGI (reference sequence). The CDR3 runs to 13 residues. V lost 5 bases and J 5 bases, leaving 10 bases between the germline ends. CDR3 sequence (DNA): TGTGCCAGCAGTGTCATACAAGATCAGCCCCAGCATTTT. Protein sequence: CASSVIQDQPQHF.